These 19 T cell receptor beta chains were all obtained from the same sample, sequenced in a study of blood T cells in healthy people across ages. Through a sample-barcoded 5' primer and a J-beta primer mix, a second PCR was run for roughly 7 to 12 cycles. Via MiXCR, TCRdb re-called the 5' RACE reads, giving one row per CDR3 protein. This sample yields 800,000 to 950,000 distinct CDR3 sequences, of which around 48% are seen a single time; roughly 13% belongs to the top ten. The sequencing sample was made of blood. The receptors were sampled from a man aged 30 to 45 in good health.

J is TRBJ1-2 and V is TRBV3-1; TRBD1 matches at 12 bases. With 4 bases clipped from V and 4 bases from J, the junction kept 4 bases outside the gene matches. The CDR3 contains 15 residues. In germline, CDR1 is LGHDT, CDR2 YNNKEL (reference sequence). The CDR3 protein is CASSPRGQGAYGYTF. DNA for the CDR3: TGTGCCAGCAGCCCCCGGGGACAGGGGGCCTATGGCTACACCTTC.

This clonotype was observed a handful of times. V gene TRBV12-3 or TRBV12-4 combines with J gene TRBJ1-6; 11 bases map to TRBD1. The CDR3 is 15 residues long. V trimming: 6 bases; J trimming: 7 bases; junction bases outside the gene matches: 5. As DNA, the CDR3 is TGTGCCAGCAGCGGACAGGGGGCGGTGAATTCACCCCTCCACTTT. Translated, it gives CASSGQGAVNSPLHF.

There are a few counts of this clonotype. The rearrangement links TRBV3-1 to TRBJ2-5; the D is unclear. The CDR3 covers 14 residues. Per germline, CDR1 LGHDT and CDR2 YNNKEL (reference sequence). Trimming pared 4 bases from V and 2 bases from J, leaving 11 bases between. In DNA, the CDR3 is TGTGCCAGCAGCCGACGGATGATACAAGAGACCCAGTACTTC. It is translated as CASSRRMIQETQYF.

The V and J genes are TRBV10-3 and TRBJ1-2, with TRBD1 identical over 9 bases. The germline CDR1 and CDR2 sequences are ENHRY and SYGVKD. The CDR3 runs to 16 residues. J gave up 4 bases and V 6 bases, and 12 bases lay outside the gene matches. This CDR3 is CAIRSSGTGLGYGYTF. The CDR3 DNA sequence: TGTGCCATCAGGAGCTCCGGGACAGGGTTAGGCTATGGCTACACCTTC.

This chain links TRBV10-3 with TRBJ2-6, with 9 positions matching TRBD1. J lost 3 bases, V lost 2 bases, and 5 bases had no gene match. The CDR3 has 17 residues. Germline V gene data show CDR1 as ENHRY and CDR2 as SYGVKD. The DNA of the CDR3 is TGTGCCATCAGTGAGGGACAGGGGTTGGTTGGGGCCAACGTCCTGACTTTC. Its protein is CAISEGQGLVGANVLTF.

The rearrangement uses TRBV15 and TRBJ2-7; D is unresolved. V lost 0 bases, J lost 3 bases, and 6 bases lay in between. Germline CDR1 LNHNV, CDR2 YYDKDF (reference sequence). The CDR3 consists of 13 residues. The chain's CDR3 is CATSRDTGYEQYF. CDR3 DNA sequence: TGTGCCACCAGCAGAGACACTGGCTACGAGCAGTACTTC.

This chain links TRBV5-1 with TRBJ2-1; D is perhaps TRBD2 (5 bases). V gave up 0 bases and J gave up 7 bases, with 17 bases separating them. The CDR3 is 16 residues long. Germline V CDR1 and CDR2: SGHRS, YFSETQ. The CDR3 here is CASSLEGRTSGNEQFF. CDR3 in DNA: TGCGCCAGCAGCTTGGAGGGCAGAACCTCGGGGAATGAGCAGTTCTTC.

This sequence joins TRBV7-2 and TRBJ1-6, with a weak D call TRBD1 (5 bases). This CDR3 region has 15 residues. Germline CDR1 is SGHTA and CDR2 is FQGNSA. V gave up 7 bases and J gave up 7 bases, with 17 bases separating them. In DNA form, the CDR3 reads TGTGCCAGCACCCCACTGCGGGGGAGCAATTCACCCCTCCACTTT. It is translated as CASTPLRGSNSPLHF.

This clonotype occurred a few times. The chain combines TRBV7-2 with TRBJ2-7, with 7 bases matching TRBD2. Germline V gene sequence: CDR1 SGHTA, CDR2 FQGNSA. V was clipped by 5 bases and J by 3 bases; unmatched bases: 7. The CDR3 is 14 amino acids. Written as DNA, the CDR3 is TGTGCCAGCAGCGTTACGGGACTAAACTACGAGCAGTACTTC. This encodes CASSVTGLNYEQYF.

The genes are TRBV6-5 and TRBJ2-3; weak D call: TRBD1 (7 bases). The ends were cut back, 0 bases at V and 7 bases at J, with 17 bases in the middle. CDR1 and CDR2 from the germline V gene are MNHEY and SVGAGI. The CDR3 extends over 16 amino acids. This CDR3 is CASSYSGQEGENTQYF. CDR3 in DNA: TGTGCCAGCAGTTACTCCGGACAGGAGGGGGAGAATACGCAGTATTTT.

The rearrangement uses TRBV7-2 and TRBJ2-5; the match to TRBD1 covers 7 bases. With 5 bases clipped from V and 1 base from J, the junction kept 7 bases outside the gene matches. CDR1 and CDR2 from the germline V gene are SGHTA and FQGNSA. The CDR3 length is 15 residues. This CDR3 is CASSKGQNFQETQYF. CDR3 coding DNA: TGTGCCAGCAGCAAGGGACAGAATTTCCAAGAGACCCAGTACTTC.

V is TRBV5-1 and J is TRBJ2-3, with D perhaps matching TRBD1 or TRBD2 (6 bases each). Germline V gene data show CDR1 as SGHRS and CDR2 as YFSETQ. The ends were cut back, 3 bases at V and 0 bases at J, with 14 bases in the middle. The CDR3 is made up of 16 amino acids. The CDR3 loop is CASSYLTGASTDTQYF. The CDR3 DNA is TGCGCCAGCAGCTATTTAACGGGGGCTAGCACAGATACGCAGTATTTT.

The V call is TRBV7-2, the J call TRBJ2-3; D is unresolved. Germline CDR1 SGHTA, CDR2 FQGNSA. Trimming pared 1 base from V and 0 bases from J, leaving 11 bases between. CDR3 length: 16 amino acids. The CDR3 DNA sequence: TGTGCCAGCAGCTTAGTGTGGGTGACTAGCACAGATACGCAGTATTTT. Encoded protein: CASSLVWVTSTDTQYF.

This clonotype was observed a few times. CDR3 sequence reads: CASSLRGDSSYEQYF. In nucleotides, the CDR3 is TGTGCCAGCAGCTTACGAGGGGATAGCTCCTACGAGCAGTACTTC. This chain connects TRBV7-9 to TRBJ2-7; D tentatively fits TRBD1 or TRBD2 (5 bases each). V was trimmed by 2 bases and J by 0 bases, leaving 11 bases between them. Germline loops: CDR1 SEHNR, CDR2 FQNEAQ (reference sequence). This CDR3 contains 15 residues. Based on the CDR3 plus reference TRBV7-9 and TRBJ2-7, the full variable domain is DTGVSQNPRHKITKRGQNVTFRCDPISEHNRLYWYRQTLGQGPEFLTYFQNEAQLEKSRLLSDRFSAERPKGSFSTLEIQRTEQGDSAMYLCASSLRGDSSYEQYFGPGTRLTVT.

The chain combines TRBV12-3 or TRBV12-4 with TRBJ2-3; 12 bases fit TRBD2. Trimming removed 2 bases from V and 0 bases from J; junction bases left unmatched: 3. CDR3 length: 17 residues. CDR3 nucleotide sequence: TGTGCCAGCAGTTTACTAGCGGGGGGGCCTAGCACAGATACGCAGTATTTT. The encoded protein is CASSLLAGGPSTDTQYF.

The chain joins TRBV6-1 to TRBJ1-2; TRBD1 matches 8 bases. CDR1 is MNHNS, CDR2 SASEGT, per germline. This CDR3 region has 14 residues. J gave up 8 bases and V 4 bases, and 9 bases lay outside the gene matches. The CDR3 loop is CASSGQGITEGYTF. CDR3 nucleotide sequence: TGTGCCAGCAGTGGACAGGGGATAACGGAAGGCTACACCTTC.

The chain has TRBV5-1 and TRBJ2-7; 7 nucleotides align to TRBD1. Germline CDR1 reads SGHRS; CDR2 reads YFSETQ. Trimming at V came to 6 bases and at J to 5 bases, leaving 14 bases not matched to a gene. The CDR3 covers 15 residues. The DNA of the CDR3 is TGCGCCAGCACCTGGGGTGACATAGGGGGCGACGAGCAGTACTTC. As protein: CASTWGDIGGDEQYF.

The chain uses TRBV27 and TRBJ2-7; 10 nucleotides match TRBD1. Germline assignment: CDR1 MNHEY and CDR2 SMNVEV (reference sequence). Trimming cost V 5 bases and J 5 bases; bases outside gene matches: 6. CDR3 length: 14 amino acids. The CDR3 sequence: CASSPRQGADEQYF. CDR3 in DNA: TGTGCCAGCAGTCCGAGACAGGGGGCGGACGAGCAGTACTTC.

V gene TRBV6-5 combines with J gene TRBJ2-3; 9 bases match TRBD2. The germline CDR1 and CDR2 sequences are MNHEY and SVGAGI. V dropped 0 bases and J dropped 4; count of bases not matched to a gene: 8. CDR3 length equals 17 residues. CDR3 sequence: CASSYSGLAGTADTQYF. In DNA form, the CDR3 reads TGTGCCAGCAGTTACTCGGGGCTAGCGGGGACCGCAGATACGCAGTATTTT.